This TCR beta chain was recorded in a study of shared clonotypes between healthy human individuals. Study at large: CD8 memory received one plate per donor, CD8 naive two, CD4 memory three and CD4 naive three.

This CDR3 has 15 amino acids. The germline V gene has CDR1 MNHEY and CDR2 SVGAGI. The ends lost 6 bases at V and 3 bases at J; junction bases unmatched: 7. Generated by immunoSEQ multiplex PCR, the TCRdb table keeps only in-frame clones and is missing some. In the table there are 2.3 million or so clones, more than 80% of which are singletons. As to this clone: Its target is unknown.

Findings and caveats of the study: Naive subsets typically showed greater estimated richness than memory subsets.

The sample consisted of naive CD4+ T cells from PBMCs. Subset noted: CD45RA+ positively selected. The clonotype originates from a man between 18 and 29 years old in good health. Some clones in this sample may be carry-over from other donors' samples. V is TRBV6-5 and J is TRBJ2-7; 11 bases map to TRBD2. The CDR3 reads CASRRGTSGNYEQYF. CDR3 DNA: TGTGCCAGCAGAAGAGGGACTAGCGGAAACTACGAGCAGTACTTC.